These 2 T cell receptor beta chains originate from one sample sequenced in a study of CD8+CD57+ T cells in acquired aplastic anemia. The TCR beta profiling, which covered VDJ combination and CDR3 sequence, was carried out using genomic DNA as the template. Via MiXCR, TCRdb re-called the reads, giving one row per CDR3 protein. The table records 400,000 to 450,000 distinct CDR3 sequences, roughly 68% of them present only once. The specimen sequenced was sorted CD4+, CD8+, or CD8+CD57+ T cells (not recorded which) from PBMCs. Receptors originate from a human donor in good health, serving as a control.

The J gene is TRBJ2-1, the V gene TRBV5-1, with 10 bases identical to TRBD1. Trimming cost V 4 bases and J 8 bases; bases outside gene matches: 12. There are 16 residues in the CDR3. Looked up from germline, CDR1 is SGHRS and CDR2 is YFSETQ. The CDR3 sequence: CASSPADRGRADEQFF. CDR3 DNA: TGCGCCAGCAGCCCAGCCGACAGGGGGCGCGCGGATGAGCAGTTCTTC. Variable domain in full (rest from reference TRBV5-1 and TRBJ2-1): KAGVTQTPRYLIKTRGQQVTLSCSPISGHRSVSWYQQTPGQGLQFLFEYFSETQRNKGNFPGRFSGRQFSNSRSEMNVSTLELGDSALYLCASSPADRGRADEQFFGPGTRLTVL.

This chain uses TRBV25-1 with TRBJ1-5; D unclear. CDR3 length: 15 amino acids. In germline, CDR1 is MGHDK, CDR2 SYGVNS. The ends were cut back, 8 bases at V and 5 bases at J, with 19 bases in the middle. The CDR3 region has the DNA TGTGCCAGCGCCGCCTGGGGAGGGAGAGATCAGCCCCAGCATTTT. It is translated as CASAAWGGRDQPQHF.